These 2 T cell receptor beta chains came from one sample sequenced in a study of cytomegalovirus exposure and HLA in healthy donors. The PCR contained 60 Vbeta and 13 Jbeta primers. Produced via immunoSEQ multiplex PCR; TCRdb's table is partial and in-frame only. The sample has about 160,000 clones; roughly four fifths are singletons. The sample was PBMCs. All receptors come from a female donor in good health and CMV-seronegative.

CDR3 region: CASSGLGQGPGELFF. CDR3 nucleotides: TGTGCCAGCAGTGGACTGGGACAGGGGCCCGGGGAGCTGTTTTTT. This chain connects TRBV28 to TRBJ2-2; the match to TRBD1 covers 10 bases. The CDR3 covers 15 residues. The germline CDR1 and CDR2 sequences are MDHEN and SYDVKM. The V gene end was trimmed by 5 bases and the J gene end by 6 bases; junction bases not matched to a gene: 6. The full variable domain, in which reference TRBV28 and TRBJ2-2 provide the parts outside the CDR3, is DVKVTQSSRYLVKRTGEKVFLECVQDMDHENMFWYRQDPGLGLRLIYFSYDVKMKEKGDIPEGYSVSREKKERFSLILESASTNQTSMYLCASSGLGQGPGELFFGEGSRLTVL.

The chain combines TRBV4-1 with TRBJ2-7, with D maybe TRBD1 (6 bases). This CDR3 spans 14 amino acids. Germline CDR1 is MGHRA and CDR2 is YSYEKL. V was cut by 2 bases and J by 2 bases, with 10 bases left in between. CDR3 amino acids: CASSQPYRAYEQYF. The CDR3 coding sequence is TGCGCCAGCAGCCAACCTTACAGGGCCTACGAGCAGTACTTC.